These 27 T cell receptor beta chains share one sample of origin, sequenced in a study of monozygotic twins with cystic fibrosis. TCRdb keeps only in-frame clones here, not all; method: immunoSEQ multiplex PCR. Of around 20,000 clones in the sample, 91% are singletons; the top ten hold more than 1.5%. Sequenced input: blood. The origin of the receptors is a girl aged 2 to 10 with cystic fibrosis.

This rearrangement joins TRBV7-8 to TRBJ1-2; 9 bases match TRBD1. The CDR3 length is 15 residues. The germline V gene has CDR1 SGHVS and CDR2 FQNEAQ. The junction had 6 bases not matched to a gene; V was cut back by 5 bases and J by 2 bases. Here the CDR3 DNA reads TGTGCCAGCAGCACACGGACAGGGGAGAACTATGGCTACACCTTC. This encodes CASSTRTGENYGYTF.

The rearrangement uses TRBV4-1 and TRBJ2-7; 7 bases map to TRBD1. The CDR3 sequence is 16 residues long. The V segment lost 3 bases and the J segment 5 bases; nucleotides outside the gene matches: 13. Germline V gene sequence: CDR1 MGHRA, CDR2 YSYEKL. CDR3 nucleotide sequence: TGCGCCAGCAGCCACATTAGACAGGGATGGACGGACGAGCAGTACTTC. Translation gives CASSHIRQGWTDEQYF.

This rearrangement joins TRBV5-5 to TRBJ2-3; 8 nucleotides match TRBD2. Germline CDR1 and CDR2: SGHKS and YYEKEE (reference sequence). J lost 3 bases, V lost 4 bases, and 10 bases had no gene match. The CDR3 totals 16 residues. CDR3 loop: CASSPREGGGTDTQYF. CDR3 DNA: TGTGCCAGCAGCCCTAGGGAGGGCGGGGGGACAGATACGCAGTATTTT.

This clone was found a few times. The V gene is TRBV6-4, the J gene TRBJ2-1, with TRBD1 matching 11 bases. The CDR3 has 15 residues. Per the germline V gene, CDR1 is MRHNA and CDR2 is SNTAGT. Trimming took 6 bases from V and 6 from J; bases not matched to a gene: 7. The CDR3 DNA is TGTGCCAGCAGCCCGGGACAGGGGGGGGTCAATGAGCAGTTCTTC. Its translation: CASSPGQGGVNEQFF.

This chain links TRBV7-9 with TRBJ2-7; tentative D call: TRBD1 (5 bases). This CDR3 is built from 13 residues. The V and J ends lost 5 bases and 5 bases respectively, with 13 bases between them. Germline V CDR1 and CDR2: SEHNR, FQNEAQ (reference sequence). Here the CDR3 reads CASSPPAGHEQYF. The CDR3 DNA reads as TGTGCCAGCAGCCCGCCGGCAGGGCACGAGCAGTACTTC. The whole variable domain, filled in from reference TRBV7-9 and TRBJ2-7, reads DTGVSQNPRHKITKRGQNVTFRCDPISEHNRLYWYRQTLGQGPEFLTYFQNEAQLEKSRLLSDRFSAERPKGSFSTLEIQRTEQGDSAMYLCASSPPAGHEQYFGPGTRLTVT.

In its sample, this clone was seen a few times. This rearrangement joins TRBV2 to TRBJ1-5; tentative D call: TRBD1 (5 bases). The CDR3 spans 11 residues. Germline V gene data show CDR1 as SNHLY and CDR2 as FYNNEI. Trimming took off 6 bases at V and 9 bases at J, with 9 bases between the two ends. The CDR3 spells CASRPGGPQHF. The CDR3 DNA sequence: TGTGCCAGCAGGCCTGGGGGGCCCCAGCATTTT.

The chain links TRBV25-1 to TRBJ2-7; 8 nucleotides align to TRBD1. CDR1 MGHDK and CDR2 SYGVNS come from the germline V gene. With V trimmed by 4 bases and J by 2 bases, 10 bases remained unmatched. The CDR3 runs 16 residues. Written as DNA, the CDR3 is TGTGCCAGCAGTGGTGGGCTTGGGACAGGTCCCTACGAGCAGTACTTC. Translation: CASSGGLGTGPYEQYF.

This sequence joins TRBV5-5 and TRBJ2-7; no clear D gene. The V and J ends lost 0 bases and 1 base respectively, with 5 bases between them. This CDR3 contains 13 residues. The V gene's germline CDR1 is SGHKS and CDR2 YYEKEE (reference sequence). The CDR3 protein is CASSLGRSYEQYF. The CDR3 DNA sequence: TGTGCCAGCAGCTTGGGACGGTCCTACGAGCAGTACTTC.

The rearrangement uses TRBV30 and TRBJ1-4; TRBD1 agrees at 9 bases. Germline CDR1 is GTSNPN and CDR2 is SVGIG (reference sequence). The trim removed 2 bases at V and 5 bases at J, leaving 3 bases unmatched. The CDR3 is 14 amino acids. In DNA form, the CDR3 reads TGTGCCTGGAGTATGACAGGGGGGAATGAAAAACTGTTTTTT. Encoded protein: CAWSMTGGNEKLFF.

V and J are TRBV7-2 and TRBJ2-3; 14 bases are a match to TRBD2. From germline, CDR1 is SGHTA and CDR2 FQGNSA. CDR3 size: 17 residues. The V segment lost 5 bases and the J segment 4 bases; nucleotides outside the gene matches: 8. CDR3 DNA sequence: TGTGCCAGCAGCCTCGGACTAGCGGGAGGTAGGGCAGATACGCAGTATTTT. This translates into CASSLGLAGGRADTQYF.

This clone was seen a single time. The chain is built from TRBV28 and TRBJ1-2, with D tentatively TRBD1 (6 bases). V lost 5 bases, J lost 4 bases, and 14 bases lay in between. The CDR3 covers 14 residues. From germline, CDR1 is MDHEN and CDR2 SYDVKM. The CDR3 sequence is CASSPHRDGYGYTF. CDR3 sequence (DNA): TGTGCCAGCAGTCCCCACAGGGACGGCTATGGCTACACCTTC.

The chain combines TRBV19 with TRBJ1-5; D not certain. Germline V gene data show CDR1 as LNHDA and CDR2 as SQIVND (reference sequence). The CDR3 is made up of 13 amino acids. V lost 6 bases to trimming and J lost 4 bases, with 10 bases between them. The CDR3 loop is CASRSGFNQPQHF. The CDR3 nucleotides are TGTGCCAGTAGAAGCGGCTTTAATCAGCCCCAGCATTTT.

This clone occurred once. This chain connects TRBV28 to TRBJ1-5, with D maybe TRBD1 (5 bases). From germline, CDR1 is MDHEN and CDR2 SYDVKM. There are 13 residues in the CDR3. With 8 bases removed from V and 4 bases from J, the gap between germline ends came to 12 bases. This chain's CDR3 is CASEDSLNQPQHF. For the CDR3, the DNA is TGTGCCAGCGAAGACAGTCTTAATCAGCCCCAGCATTTT.

The V and J genes are TRBV30 and TRBJ1-5, with TRBD1 matching over 9 bases. Germline CDR1 reads GTSNPN; CDR2 reads SVGIG (reference sequence). Trimming took 2 bases from V and 3 from J; bases not matched to a gene: 5. This CDR3 is 15 amino acids long. Here the CDR3 DNA reads TGTGCCTGGAGTTCGGGACAGGGCTTCAATCAGCCCCAGCATTTT. Amino acids: CAWSSGQGFNQPQHF.

The genes are TRBV2 and TRBJ2-3; D not resolved. Germline CDR1 reads SNHLY; CDR2 reads FYNNEI. Between the trimmed V and J ends, which lost 5 bases and 2 bases, there was a span of 8 bases. This CDR3 contains 13 residues. This chain's CDR3 is CASSWGTTDTQYF. The CDR3 coding sequence is TGTGCCAGCAGTTGGGGTACCACAGATACGCAGTATTTT.

The gene calls are TRBV19 and TRBJ2-5; TRBD2 matches at 10 bases. Trimming took 8 bases from V and 5 from J; bases not matched to a gene: 11. The germline gives CDR1 LNHDA, CDR2 SQIVND (reference sequence). The CDR3 has 15 residues. The CDR3 reads CASGPAGGPRETQYF. The CDR3 coding sequence is TGTGCCAGTGGCCCAGCGGGAGGGCCCAGGGAGACCCAGTACTTC.

The V and J genes are TRBV7-9 and TRBJ2-7; 10 bases are a match to TRBD1. V trimming: 4 bases; J trimming: 5 bases; junction bases outside the gene matches: 11. Germline CDR1 is SEHNR and CDR2 is FQNEAQ (reference sequence). This CDR3 is 16 amino acids long. For the CDR3, the DNA is TGTGCCAGCAGCTGGAACCGGGACAGGGGTACCGACGAGCAGTACTTC. Translated: CASSWNRDRGTDEQYF.

The rearrangement links TRBV11-2 to TRBJ1-2, with D perhaps TRBD1 (5 bases). Trimming took 0 bases from V and 5 from J, leaving 10 bases between them. CDR1 and CDR2 (germline): SGHAT, FQNNGV. The CDR3 extends over 14 amino acids. This CDR3 is CASSLEKGEYGYTF. In DNA, the CDR3 is TGTGCCAGCAGCTTAGAGAAAGGGGAATATGGCTACACCTTC. The full variable domain, with the rest looked up from reference TRBV11-2 and TRBJ1-2, is EAGVAQSPRYKIIEKRQSVAFWCNPISGHATLYWYQQILGQGPKLLIQFQNNGVVDDSQLPKDRFSAERLKGVDSTLKIQPAKLEDSAVYLCASSLEKGEYGYTFGSGTRLTVV.

The rearrangement links TRBV15 to TRBJ2-7, with D uncertain. Looked up from germline, CDR1 is LNHNV and CDR2 is YYDKDF (reference sequence). This CDR3 has 15 amino acids. Trimming left V 0 bases short and J 3 bases short, with 12 bases between. The CDR3: CATSRDPGSYYEQYF. DNA of the CDR3: TGTGCCACCAGCAGAGACCCGGGCTCCTACTACGAGCAGTACTTC.

The chain links TRBV30 to TRBJ2-1, with D tentatively TRBD2 (6 bases). Per germline, CDR1 GTSNPN and CDR2 SVGIG (reference sequence). V dropped 0 bases and J dropped 7 bases, with 16 bases sitting between them. The CDR3 spans 15 residues. The CDR3 DNA reads TGTGCCTGGAGTGTGAGTAGCGGCCTTAGGAATGAGCAGTTCTTC. This encodes CAWSVSSGLRNEQFF.

The V gene is TRBV6-1, the J gene TRBJ2-1; D is perhaps TRBD1 or TRBD2 (6 bases each). V dropped 6 bases and J dropped 9 bases, with 21 bases sitting between them. Per germline, CDR1 MNHNS and CDR2 SASEGT. This CDR3 contains 15 residues. The DNA for the CDR3 is TGTGCCAGCAGCGCCTACTGGACAGAGGGGGGTGAGCAGTTCTTC. Its protein product is CASSAYWTEGGEQFF.

This sequence joins TRBV11-3 and TRBJ1-1, with no clear D. V shed 5 bases and J shed 7 bases, with 14 bases lying between them. CDR1 SGHNT and CDR2 YENEEA come from the germline V gene. The CDR3 is made up of 13 amino acids. The chain's CDR3 is CASSPPEGGEAFF. The CDR3 DNA reads as TGTGCCAGCAGCCCCCCCGAGGGTGGTGAAGCTTTCTTT.

The chain has TRBV10-2 and TRBJ2-7; 7 bases are a match to TRBD1. This CDR3 spans 19 amino acids. CDR1 and CDR2 from the germline V gene are WSHSY and SAAADI. V lost 9 bases and J lost 2; bases outside the gene matches: 25. The CDR3 DNA follows: TGCGCCAGTACCGGAGGAGTACCTGGCGACCGGGACAGAGCCTACGAGCAGTACTTC. As protein: CASTGGVPGDRDRAYEQYF.

The chain carries TRBV9 and TRBJ2-3; D is possibly TRBD2 (6 bases). There are 17 residues in the CDR3. V was cut by 0 bases and J by 0 bases, with 14 bases left in between. CDR1 SGDLS and CDR2 YYNGEE come from the germline V gene. The CDR3 nucleotides read TGTGCCAGCAGCGTAGAGGCGTCTAGCGACAGCACAGATACGCAGTATTTT. Translation: CASSVEASSDSTDTQYF.

This chain uses TRBV6-1 with TRBJ1-1; D is uncertain. Germline V gives CDR1 MNHNS, CDR2 SASEGT. Trimming took off 6 bases at V and 5 bases at J, with 16 bases between the two ends. The length of the CDR3 is 14 residues. For the CDR3, the DNA is TGTGCCAGCAGGGGTGACATGGAAGGGACTGAAGCTTTCTTT. This encodes CASRGDMEGTEAFF.

The chain links TRBV7-2 to TRBJ1-1; the D is unclear. The CDR3 runs to 15 residues. V lost 1 base and J lost 0, with 9 bases in between. In germline, CDR1 is SGHTA, CDR2 FQGNSA. The CDR3 loop is CASSLDRHMNTEAFF. The DNA for the CDR3 is TGTGCCAGCAGCTTAGACAGACACATGAACACTGAAGCTTTCTTT.

V gene TRBV5-4 combines with J gene TRBJ1-1; D is ambiguous. Deletions cut 0 bases from V and 7 bases from J, with 7 bases between. The CDR3 consists of 12 residues. Per germline, CDR1 SGHNT and CDR2 YYREEE (reference sequence). The DNA for the CDR3 is TGTGCCAGCAGCTTGGAAGGAGTTGAAGCTTTCTTT. Its protein is CASSLEGVEAFF.